Sequencing of this TCR beta chain was carried out in a study of immune characterization of retroperitoneal liposarcoma. There are 15 residues in the CDR3. CDR1 is SGHVS, CDR2 FQNEAQ, per germline. Germline trimming cut 5 bases from V and 13 bases from J; bases unmatched to any gene: 15. This clonotype is medium-sized within its sample. TCRdb reanalysed the PCR reads using MiXCR and keeps one entry per CDR3 protein. Seen here are 8,000 to 13,000 distinct CDR3 sequences, around a quarter observed once, and the top ten hold approximately 9%. Sequencing used tumor tissue. The chain couples TRBV7-8 to TRBJ2-1; 9 positions agree with TRBD1. The clonotype comes from a female donor with retroperitoneal liposarcoma. In DNA, the CDR3 is TGTGCCAGCAGCCCACAGGGGGCGCGCCAAGAGACCCAGTTCTTC. Encoded protein: CASSPQGARQETQFF.